The next 6 T cell receptor beta chains were all read from a single sample in a study of blood T cell repertoires in COVID-19. The data were produced by immunoSEQ multiplex PCR, yet TCRdb's version contains in-frame clones alone and is incomplete. The sample records over 350,000 clones, 86% being singletons. The sample consisted of peripheral blood. All receptors derive from a woman aged 30 to 39 with active or convalescent COVID-19.

The V and J genes are TRBV10-1 and TRBJ1-1; D is unresolved. The ends were cut back, 0 bases at V and 4 bases at J, with 12 bases in the middle. Per germline, CDR1 WNHNN and CDR2 SYGVQD (reference sequence). The length of the CDR3 is 15 residues. DNA for the CDR3: TGCGCCAGCAGTGAGTCAGGGAGAGTGGGCACTGAAGCTTTCTTT. Its translation: CASSESGRVGTEAFF.

V is TRBV28 and J is TRBJ2-7; 7 nucleotides align to TRBD1. The CDR3 spans 14 residues. V dropped 6 bases and J dropped 3; count of bases not matched to a gene: 8. Germline V CDR1 and CDR2: MDHEN, SYDVKM. CDR3 loop: CASRKRAGGYEQYF. The CDR3 DNA follows: TGTGCCAGCAGGAAAAGAGCAGGGGGCTACGAGCAGTACTTC.

The CDR3 is CASSPRTEKYGYTF. CDR3 nucleotide sequence: TGTGCCAGCAGCCCACGGACAGAAAAATATGGCTACACCTTC. This chain links TRBV3-1 (or the pseudogene TRBV3-2) with TRBJ1-2; TRBD1 is a possible D gene (6 bases). V was pared by 4 bases and J by 5 bases, with 14 bases between. Germline V gene lookup returns CDR1 LGHDT and CDR2 YNNKEL (reference sequence). CDR3 length equals 14 residues.

This chain uses TRBV15 with TRBJ1-2, with 7 nucleotides matching TRBD1. The CDR3 is 15 amino acids. Losses at the gene ends were 5 bases for V and 4 bases for J; bases not matched to a gene: 10. Germline V lookup: CDR1 LNHNV, CDR2 YYDKDF (reference sequence). The CDR3 here is CATSLRQGASYGYTF. CDR3 coding DNA: TGTGCCACCAGCCTAAGACAGGGAGCGAGCTATGGCTACACCTTC.

J is TRBJ1-5 and V is TRBV19; 11 bases are shared with TRBD1. Germline loops: CDR1 LNHDA, CDR2 SQIVND (reference sequence). CDR3 length: 19 residues. V gave up 0 bases and J gave up 0 bases; unmatched junction bases: 7. The CDR3 DNA is TGTGCCAGTAGTATAGATTGGGACAGGGGGACGTATAGCAATCAGCCCCAGCATTTT. This gives the protein CASSIDWDRGTYSNQPQHF.

The CDR3 nucleotides read TGTGCCACTCAGAAGCGCAGGGAGAGGCGCACCGGGACAGCCTACATGAACACTGAAGCTTTCTTT. It encodes CATQKRRERRTGTAYMNTEAFF. J is TRBJ1-1 and V is TRBV24-1, with 7 bases identical to TRBD1. The CDR3 covers 22 residues. The germline CDR1 and CDR2 sequences are KGHDR and SFDVKD. V lost 10 bases to trimming and J lost 0 bases; unmatched junction nucleotides: 31.